The entry that follows covers one TCR beta chain sequence. This sample stems from a study of blood T cell repertoires in COVID-19. Study background: The analysed material was cDNA or gDNA that came from T cells, B-cell-depleted T cells, or PBMCs.

Profiling relied on immunoSEQ multiplex PCR, and the TCRdb table lists in-frame clones only, not all of them. The sample consists of 200,000 to 250,000 clones, about nine tenths of them appearing once. Self-reported history from a screening survey and questionnaire set each donor's cohort. The origin of this receptor is a woman aged 25 to 45 with acute COVID-19. The sample consisted of PBMCs or T cells enriched from blood (not recorded which).

For the CDR3, the DNA is TGTGCCAGCAGTGGTATAGCGGGGGGCCCCCATGAGCAGTTCTTC. Translating it yields CASSGIAGGPHEQFF. The V and J genes are TRBV27 and TRBJ2-1; 10 bases are shared with TRBD2. CDR3 length: 15 residues. The V and J ends lost 5 bases and 8 bases, in that order; junction bases with no gene match: 9. From germline, CDR1 is MNHEY and CDR2 SMNVEV (reference sequence).